This T cell receptor beta chain comes out of a study of blood T cell repertoires in COVID-19. Study details: Specimens from acute and convalescent COVID-19 originated in the United States, Italy and Spain. Sample material is recorded as cDNA or gDNA derived from T cells, B-cell-depleted T cells, or PBMCs.

Original data processing: Cell counts per sample came from amplifying reference gene primers. Using immunoSEQ multiplex PCR, the repertoire was profiled, and TCRdb retains in-frame clones only, with some absent. V and J calls and clone size come straight from that table; D and trimming were deduced from the DNA. The table includes over 150,000 clones, approximately 78% detected once. This CDR3 contains 12 residues. Germline V gene sequence: CDR1 MDHEN, CDR2 SYDVKM. V lost 10 bases and J lost 4, with 10 bases in between. Material: peripheral blood. The chain carries TRBV28 and TRBJ1-4; D unresolved. This receptor was identified in a man aged 80 or over with acute or convalescent COVID-19. Here the CDR3 reads CATGILNEKLFF. The DNA for the CDR3 is TGTGCCACCGGTATACTTAATGAAAAACTGTTTTTT.